This T cell receptor beta chain is drawn from a study of technical replicates of blood from several donors. Only in-frame clones appear in the TCRdb table, and some are missing; sequencing was by immunoSEQ multiplex PCR. The sample lists around 80,000 clones, 93% occurring once. V shed 4 bases and J 6 bases; nucleotides not matched to a gene: 9. Germline V gene sequence: CDR1 KGHSH, CDR2 LQKENI. There are 15 residues in the CDR3. The source material was T cells isolated from PBMCs. The chain uses TRBV18 and TRBJ2-1, with 7 bases fitting TRBD1. The source is a human donor in good health. The CDR3 DNA follows: TGTGCCAGCTCACGAGAGACAGGGACGGGCAATGAGCAGTTCTTC. Amino acids: CASSRETGTGNEQFF.